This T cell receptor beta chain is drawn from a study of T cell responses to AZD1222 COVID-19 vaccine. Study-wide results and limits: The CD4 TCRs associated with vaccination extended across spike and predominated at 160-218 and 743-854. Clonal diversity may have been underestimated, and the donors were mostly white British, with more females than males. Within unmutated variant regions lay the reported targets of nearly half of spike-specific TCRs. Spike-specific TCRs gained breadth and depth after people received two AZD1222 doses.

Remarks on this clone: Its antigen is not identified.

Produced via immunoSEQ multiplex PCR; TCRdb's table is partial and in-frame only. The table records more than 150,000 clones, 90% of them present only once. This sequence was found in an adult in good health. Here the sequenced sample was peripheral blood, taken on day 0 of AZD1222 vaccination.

The CDR3 nucleotides read TGTGCCAGCAGCCAAGGCGTTGGTCGGGTCACAGATACGCAGTATTTT. Protein sequence: CASSQGVGRVTDTQYF. The chain recombines TRBV4-2 with TRBJ2-3; D remains ambiguous. The CDR3 has 16 amino acids. Trimming removed 1 base from V and 2 bases from J, with 13 bases in between. Per the germline V gene, CDR1 is LGHNA and CDR2 is YNFKEQ.